The 21 T cell receptor beta chains below all came from one sample that was sequenced in a study of T cell responses to AZD1222 COVID-19 vaccine. Generated by immunoSEQ multiplex PCR, the TCRdb table keeps only in-frame clones and is missing some. Of approximately 91,000 clones listed, approximately 90% are singletons. The source material was peripheral blood, sampled 28 days after the second AZD1222 dose. The receptor set was obtained from an adult who received the AZD1222 COVID-19 vaccine.

The rearrangement joins TRBV28 to TRBJ1-1; D unresolved. Germline assignment: CDR1 MDHEN and CDR2 SYDVKM. V lost 8 bases, J lost 1 base, and 8 bases lay in between. CDR3 size: 12 residues. CDR3: CASLGENTEAFF. For the CDR3, the DNA is TGTGCCAGCTTGGGAGAGAACACTGAAGCTTTCTTT. Filled out from reference TRBV28 and TRBJ1-1, the complete variable domain reads DVKVTQSSRYLVKRTGEKVFLECVQDMDHENMFWYRQDPGLGLRLIYFSYDVKMKEKGDIPEGYSVSREKKERFSLILESASTNQTSMYLCASLGENTEAFFGQGTRLTVV.

The chain links TRBV5-1 to TRBJ1-3; 8 positions match TRBD1. Germline V CDR1 and CDR2: SGHRS, YFSETQ. V lost 2 bases, J lost 3 bases, and 4 bases stayed unmatched. This CDR3 spans 15 amino acids. Written as DNA, the CDR3 is TGCGCCAGCAGCTTCGGTGACAGGGGTGGAAACACCATATATTTT. Amino acid sequence: CASSFGDRGGNTIYF.

The chain combines TRBV12-3 or TRBV12-4 with TRBJ2-7, with 7 bases that match TRBD1. V was clipped by 6 bases and J by 3 bases; unmatched bases: 5. The CDR3 totals 13 residues. In DNA form, the CDR3 reads TGTGCCAGCAGACAGGGGACGGACTACGAGCAGTACTTC. Its protein is CASRQGTDYEQYF.

The rearrangement joins TRBV19 to TRBJ2-3, with 7 bases that match TRBD2. V shed 5 bases, J shed 6 bases, and the junction held 8 bases outside the gene matches. This CDR3 region has 14 residues. The germline V gene has CDR1 LNHDA and CDR2 SQIVND (reference sequence). The chain's CDR3 is CASSATSRADTQYF. The CDR3, as DNA: TGTGCCAGTAGTGCGACTAGCCGGGCGGATACGCAGTATTTT.

The gene calls are TRBV5-1 and TRBJ2-4; 10 bases match TRBD2. The germline gives CDR1 SGHRS, CDR2 YFSETQ. The length of the CDR3 is 18 residues. V dropped 3 bases and J dropped 0; count of bases not matched to a gene: 9. CDR3 region: CASSWGLAKTLAKNIQYF. The CDR3 bases are TGCGCCAGCAGCTGGGGACTAGCGAAAACCCTAGCCAAAAACATTCAGTACTTC.

V is TRBV6-5 and J is TRBJ1-1; unclear D gene. V lost 6 bases to trimming and J lost 3 bases, with 17 bases between them. CDR1 and CDR2 from the germline V gene are MNHEY and SVGAGI. This CDR3 is 15 amino acids long. The CDR3 nucleotides read TGTGCCAGCAGGCTTACCCCGGTAAGGGACACTGAAGCTTTCTTT. It yields the protein CASRLTPVRDTEAFF.

The chain joins TRBV7-9 to TRBJ2-5; D is tentatively TRBD1 or TRBD2 (5 bases each). V lost 5 bases and J lost 5, with 21 bases in between. The CDR3 is made up of 16 amino acids. Germline CDR1 and CDR2: SEHNR and FQNEAQ (reference sequence). The CDR3 DNA reads TGTGCCAGCAGCCGCCAGGGAGCGGCCTACGGGGAGACCCAGTACTTC. Translating gives CASSRQGAAYGETQYF.

This sequence joins TRBV7-3 and TRBJ1-2, with 8 positions matching TRBD1. The J segment lost 5 bases and the V segment lost 6 bases, leaving 8 bases of the junction unmatched. The germline V gene encodes CDR1 SGHTA and CDR2 FQGTGA. The CDR3 consists of 14 residues. The CDR3 protein is CASSPTGGMYGYTF. In nucleotides, the CDR3 is TGTGCCAGCAGTCCTACAGGGGGGATGTATGGCTACACCTTC.

V usage is TRBV19 and J usage is TRBJ2-6, with D perhaps matching TRBD2 (6 bases). The CDR3 runs to 18 residues. V lost 1 base and J 0 bases, leaving 13 bases between the germline ends. Per germline, CDR1 LNHDA and CDR2 SQIVND (reference sequence). CDR3 residues: CASSIGGVMPSGANVLTF. DNA of the CDR3: TGTGCCAGTAGTATAGGGGGGGTGATGCCCTCTGGGGCCAACGTCCTGACTTTC.

This rearrangement joins TRBV7-2 to TRBJ1-3; TRBD1 is a possible D gene (5 bases). With 1 base removed from V and 4 bases from J, the gap between germline ends came to 8 bases. Germline CDR1 reads SGHTA; CDR2 reads FQGNSA. The CDR3 is 14 residues long. The CDR3 DNA follows: TGTGCCAGCAGCTTAGGGGGCGGGGGAAACACCATATATTTT. It encodes CASSLGGGGNTIYF. Supplemented by reference TRBV7-2 and TRBJ1-3, the full variable domain reads GAGVSQSPSNKVTEKGKDVELRCDPISGHTALYWYRQSLGQGLEFLIYFQGNSAPDKSGLPSDRFSAERTGGSVSTLTIQRTQQEDSAVYLCASSLGGGGNTIYFGEGSWLTVV.

V gene TRBV4-1 combines with J gene TRBJ2-7; the D gene is possibly TRBD2 (6 bases). The ends were cut back, 0 bases at V and 2 bases at J, with 8 bases in the middle. CDR1 is MGHRA, CDR2 YSYEKL, per germline. CDR3 length equals 14 residues. CDR3 sequence: CASSQDRTTYEQYF. For the CDR3, the DNA is TGCGCCAGCAGCCAAGACCGGACTACCTACGAGCAGTACTTC.

The chain joins TRBV27 to TRBJ2-7; the D is unclear. The V and J ends lost 2 bases and 4 bases respectively, with 15 bases between them. This CDR3 region has 15 residues. The germline V gene has CDR1 MNHEY and CDR2 SMNVEV (reference sequence). The CDR3 is CASSLAIGRSYEQYF. The CDR3 DNA is TGTGCCAGCAGTTTAGCGATCGGCAGGTCTTACGAGCAGTACTTC.

This sequence joins TRBV30 and TRBJ2-3; TRBD1 or TRBD2 may be the D gene (6 bases each). CDR1 GTSNPN and CDR2 SVGIG come from the germline V gene (reference sequence). V was pared by 0 bases and J by 5 bases, with 9 bases between. The CDR3 is 13 amino acids. In DNA form, the CDR3 reads TGTGCCTGGAGTGTACAGGGAGGAGATACGCAGTATTTT. Its protein is CAWSVQGGDTQYF.

J is TRBJ2-3 and V is TRBV7-9; a weak D match, TRBD2 (6 bases). The germline gives CDR1 SEHNR, CDR2 FQNEAQ (reference sequence). The CDR3 length is 15 residues. The ends were cut back, 5 bases at V and 0 bases at J, with 12 bases in the middle. The CDR3 DNA reads TGTGCCAGCAGCGTCCTCGGACTAAGCACAGATACGCAGTATTTT. Translating it yields CASSVLGLSTDTQYF. The variable domain in full, with the rest retrieved from reference TRBV7-9 and TRBJ2-3, is DTGVSQNPRHKITKRGQNVTFRCDPISEHNRLYWYRQTLGQGPEFLTYFQNEAQLEKSRLLSDRFSAERPKGSFSTLEIQRTEQGDSAMYLCASSVLGLSTDTQYFGPGTRLTVL.

The chain employs TRBV30 and TRBJ1-1; a weak D match, TRBD1 (5 bases). This CDR3 spans 13 amino acids. Germline lookup yields CDR1 GTSNPN and CDR2 SVGIG (reference sequence). Trimming cost V 0 bases and J 3 bases, with 8 bases left between them. Here the CDR3 reads CAWSVGTDTEAFF. CDR3 in DNA: TGTGCCTGGAGTGTAGGGACGGACACTGAAGCTTTCTTT.

This clone was found a few times. The CDR3 DNA follows: TGTGCCAGCACCCCGAAGGTAGATGGGGGCAATGAGCAGTTCTTC. Translating it yields CASTPKVDGGNEQFF. The chain uses TRBV6-2 or TRBV6-3 and TRBJ2-1; D might be TRBD1 or TRBD2, each matching 5 bases. The CDR3 is made up of 15 amino acids. V was pared by 7 bases and J by 6 bases, with 19 bases between. Germline CDR1 reads MNHEY; CDR2 reads SVGEGT.

This CDR3 reads CASSKDRGGNDYGYTF. The CDR3, as DNA: TGTGCCAGCAGCAAGGACAGGGGTGGAAACGACTATGGCTACACCTTC. The rearrangement joins TRBV7-2 to TRBJ1-2; 9 bases are a match to TRBD1. This CDR3 contains 16 residues. Germline CDR1 SGHTA, CDR2 FQGNSA. J lost 3 bases, V lost 5 bases, and 10 bases had no gene match.

CDR3 coding DNA: TGCAGCGTTGAACGTCCGTCCGACACTGAAGCTTTCTTT. It codes for CSVERPSDTEAFF. This chain connects TRBV29-1 to TRBJ1-1; D not certain. The V gene's germline CDR1 is SQVTM and CDR2 ANQGSEA. The CDR3 is 13 residues long. V was pared by 2 bases and J by 3 bases, with 10 bases between.

In its sample, this clone was seen a few times. In nucleotides, the CDR3 is TGTGCCAGCTCACACGGATCGGATACTAACTATGGCTACACCTTC. It codes for CASSHGSDTNYGYTF. The gene calls are TRBV18 and TRBJ1-2; D is unclear. Trimming pared 4 bases from V and 0 bases from J, leaving 12 bases between. Germline loops: CDR1 KGHSH, CDR2 LQKENI. This CDR3 spans 15 amino acids.

The V call is TRBV28, the J call TRBJ2-1; 13 nucleotides agree with TRBD2. The V segment lost 8 bases and the J segment 10 bases; nucleotides outside the gene matches: 17. Germline V gene data show CDR1 as MDHEN and CDR2 as SYDVKM. The CDR3 extends over 17 amino acids. The DNA for the CDR3 is TGTGCCAGCGATGATCCGGGACTAGCGGGACCCAGAGGGGAGCAGTTCTTC. It codes for CASDDPGLAGPRGEQFF.

This rearrangement joins TRBV7-2 to TRBJ1-2; D not resolved. The CDR3 runs 14 residues. In germline, CDR1 is SGHTA, CDR2 FQGNSA. Trimming cost V 5 bases and J 8 bases, with 18 bases left between them. CDR3 sequence: CASSPDNSRHGYTF. The CDR3 region has the DNA TGTGCCAGCAGCCCCGACAACTCCAGACACGGCTACACCTTC.